The table lists the clone carrying this T cell receptor (beta chain) with a few counts. Its antigen remains unknown. TCRbeta CDR3 was sequenced at survey depth with template counts. Sequencing was performed with immunoSEQ multiplex PCR; in TCRdb, only in-frame clones are kept and a portion is missing. This table has about 10,000 clones, about 65% appearing once. The sample is drawn from a study of tissue T cells after allogeneic stem cell transplantation. Study-level findings and limits: Some tissue clones might be persisting host cells; their alloreactivity or antigen specificity was not determined. Shared clones across patients were few; motif clustering revealed tissue-specific shared signatures.

The CDR3 extends over 14 amino acids. V was pared by 4 bases and J by 4 bases, with 5 bases of the junction left unmatched. CDR1 and CDR2 from the germline V gene are SEHNR and FQNEAQ (reference sequence). This rearrangement joins TRBV7-9 to TRBJ2-7, with 9 bases lining up with TRBD1. The sequence was collected from a male donor at least 60 years old with lung cancer. Sequencing was performed on tissue from the stomach, taken at autopsy. The CDR3 protein is CASSSTGGAYEQYF. The CDR3 DNA is TGTGCCAGCAGCTCAACAGGGGGCGCGTACGAGCAGTACTTC.